This entry is about one T cell receptor (beta chain). The sample belongs to a study of blood T cell repertoires in COVID-19. On the study more broadly: T cells, B-cell-depleted T cells, or PBMCs supplied cDNA or gDNA.

Germline values: CDR1 SGHRS, CDR2 YFSETQ. V lost 0 bases, J lost 2 bases, and 17 bases lay in between. The CDR3 runs to 17 residues. Produced via immunoSEQ multiplex PCR; TCRdb's table is partial and in-frame only. The table has 200,000 to 250,000 clones, over 75% seen once; the top ten hold about 1.7%. V is TRBV5-1 and J is TRBJ2-5; possibly TRBD2 for D (6 bases). The sequence derives from a man aged 40-49 years who had recovered from COVID-19. The sample taken for sequencing was PBMCs or T cells enriched from blood (not recorded which). Here the CDR3 DNA reads TGCGCCAGCAGCTTGGCTATTTCCAGGACTACGCAAGAGACCCAGTACTTC. Protein: CASSLAISRTTQETQYF.